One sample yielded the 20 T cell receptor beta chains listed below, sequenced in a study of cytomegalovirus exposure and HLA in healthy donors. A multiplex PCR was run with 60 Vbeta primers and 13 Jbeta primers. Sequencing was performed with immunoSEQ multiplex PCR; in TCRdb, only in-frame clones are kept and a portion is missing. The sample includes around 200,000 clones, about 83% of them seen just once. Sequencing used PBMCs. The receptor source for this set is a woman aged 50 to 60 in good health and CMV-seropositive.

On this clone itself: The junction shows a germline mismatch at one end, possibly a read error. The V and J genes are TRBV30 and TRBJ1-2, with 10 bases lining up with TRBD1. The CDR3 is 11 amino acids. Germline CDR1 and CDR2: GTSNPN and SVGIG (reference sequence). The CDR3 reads CACSGTGAPFF. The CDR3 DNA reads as TGTGCCTGCTCCGGGACAGGGGCTCCCTTCTTC.

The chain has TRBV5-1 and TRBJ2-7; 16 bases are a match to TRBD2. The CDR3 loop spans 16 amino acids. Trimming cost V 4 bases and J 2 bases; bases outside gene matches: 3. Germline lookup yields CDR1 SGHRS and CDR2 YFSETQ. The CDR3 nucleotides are TGCGCCAGCAGCCCCGGGACTAGCGGGGGGGCCTACGAGCAGTACTTC. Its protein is CASSPGTSGGAYEQYF.

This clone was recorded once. Here the CDR3 reads CASSTLRRQGGPYNEQFF. CDR3 nucleotide sequence: TGTGCCAGCAGCACTCTACGTCGACAGGGTGGTCCATACAATGAGCAGTTCTTC. V is TRBV28 and J is TRBJ2-1; 7 nucleotides align to TRBD1. V was clipped by 6 bases and J by 4 bases; unmatched bases: 18. The CDR3 runs to 18 residues. Germline V gives CDR1 MDHEN, CDR2 SYDVKM.

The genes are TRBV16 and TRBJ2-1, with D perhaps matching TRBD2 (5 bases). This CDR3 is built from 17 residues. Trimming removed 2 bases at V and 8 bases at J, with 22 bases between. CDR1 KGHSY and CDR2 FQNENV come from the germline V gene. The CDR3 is CASSQRGPRHLHHEQFF. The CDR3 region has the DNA TGTGCCAGCAGCCAACGCGGGCCCCGGCACTTGCACCATGAGCAGTTCTTC.

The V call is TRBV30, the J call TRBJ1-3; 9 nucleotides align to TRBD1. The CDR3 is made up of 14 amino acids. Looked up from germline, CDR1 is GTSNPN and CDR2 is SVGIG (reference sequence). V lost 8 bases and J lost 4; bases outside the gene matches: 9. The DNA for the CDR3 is TGTGCCCGGAACGACAGGGGGAGAGGAAACACCATATATTTT. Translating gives CARNDRGRGNTIYF.

The CDR3 DNA sequence: TGTGCCAGCAGTTTACCCGGACAGGGGTACTATGGCTACACCTTC. It codes for CASSLPGQGYYGYTF. This chain links TRBV28 with TRBJ1-2, with 9 bases identical to TRBD1. The V and J ends lost 2 bases and 3 bases, in that order; junction bases with no gene match: 4. CDR1 and CDR2 from the germline V gene are MDHEN and SYDVKM. The CDR3 sequence is 15 residues long.

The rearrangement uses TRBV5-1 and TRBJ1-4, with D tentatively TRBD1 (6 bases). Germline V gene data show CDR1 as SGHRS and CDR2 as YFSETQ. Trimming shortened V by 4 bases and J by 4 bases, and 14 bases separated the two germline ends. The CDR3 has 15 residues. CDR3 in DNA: TGCGCCAGCAGCCAAACAGGGCGCCTTAATGAAAAACTGTTTTTT. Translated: CASSQTGRLNEKLFF.

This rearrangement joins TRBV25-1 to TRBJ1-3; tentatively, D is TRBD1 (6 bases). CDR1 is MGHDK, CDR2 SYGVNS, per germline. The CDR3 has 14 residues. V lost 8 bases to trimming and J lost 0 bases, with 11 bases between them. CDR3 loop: CASETGYSGNTIYF. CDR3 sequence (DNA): TGTGCCAGCGAAACAGGGTACTCTGGAAACACCATATATTTT.

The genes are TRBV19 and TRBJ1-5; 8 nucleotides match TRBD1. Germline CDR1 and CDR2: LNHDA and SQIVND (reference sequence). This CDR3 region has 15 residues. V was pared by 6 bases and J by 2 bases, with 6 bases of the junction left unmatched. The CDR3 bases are TGTGCCAGTAGGACTACAGGGGGTCGCAATCAGCCCCAGCATTTT. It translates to CASRTTGGRNQPQHF. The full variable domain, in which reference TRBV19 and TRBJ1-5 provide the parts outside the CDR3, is DGGITQSPKYLFRKEGQNVTLSCEQNLNHDAMYWYRQDPGQGLRLIYYSQIVNDFQKGDIAEGYSVSREKKESFPLTVTSAQKNPTAFYLCASRTTGGRNQPQHFGDGTRLSIL.

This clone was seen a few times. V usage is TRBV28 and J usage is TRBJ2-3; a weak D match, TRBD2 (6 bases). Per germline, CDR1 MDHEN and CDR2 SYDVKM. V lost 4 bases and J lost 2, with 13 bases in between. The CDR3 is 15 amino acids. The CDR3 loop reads CASSSQLANTDTQYF. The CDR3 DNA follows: TGTGCCAGCAGTTCTCAACTAGCCAACACAGATACGCAGTATTTT. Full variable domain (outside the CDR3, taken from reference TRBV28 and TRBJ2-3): DVKVTQSSRYLVKRTGEKVFLECVQDMDHENMFWYRQDPGLGLRLIYFSYDVKMKEKGDIPEGYSVSREKKERFSLILESASTNQTSMYLCASSSQLANTDTQYFGPGTRLTVL.

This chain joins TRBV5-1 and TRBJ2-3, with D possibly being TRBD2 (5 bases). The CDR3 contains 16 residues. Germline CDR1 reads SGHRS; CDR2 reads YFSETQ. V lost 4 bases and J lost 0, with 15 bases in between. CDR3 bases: TGCGCCAGCAGCCCCGGAGGTAGCCTGAGCACAGATACGCAGTATTTT. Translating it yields CASSPGGSLSTDTQYF.

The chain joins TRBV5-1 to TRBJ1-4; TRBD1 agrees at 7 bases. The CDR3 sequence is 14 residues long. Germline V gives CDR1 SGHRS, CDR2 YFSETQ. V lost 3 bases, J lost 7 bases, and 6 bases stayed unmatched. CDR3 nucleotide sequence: TGCGCCAGCAGCTCGGGACAGCTGAGTGAAAAACTGTTTTTT. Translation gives CASSSGQLSEKLFF. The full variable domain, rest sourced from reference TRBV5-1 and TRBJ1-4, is KAGVTQTPRYLIKTRGQQVTLSCSPISGHRSVSWYQQTPGQGLQFLFEYFSETQRNKGNFPGRFSGRQFSNSRSEMNVSTLELGDSALYLCASSSGQLSEKLFFGSGTQLSVL.

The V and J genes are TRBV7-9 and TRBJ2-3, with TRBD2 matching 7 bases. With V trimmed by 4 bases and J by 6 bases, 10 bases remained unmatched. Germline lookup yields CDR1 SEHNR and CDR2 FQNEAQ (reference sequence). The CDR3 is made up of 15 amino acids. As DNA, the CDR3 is TGTGCCAGCAGCTCTCGCGGGGGTGGGTCGGATACGCAGTATTTT. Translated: CASSSRGGGSDTQYF. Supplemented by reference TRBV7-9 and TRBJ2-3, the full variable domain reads DTGVSQNPRHKITKRGQNVTFRCDPISEHNRLYWYRQTLGQGPEFLTYFQNEAQLEKSRLLSDRFSAERPKGSFSTLEIQRTEQGDSAMYLCASSSRGGGSDTQYFGPGTRLTVL.

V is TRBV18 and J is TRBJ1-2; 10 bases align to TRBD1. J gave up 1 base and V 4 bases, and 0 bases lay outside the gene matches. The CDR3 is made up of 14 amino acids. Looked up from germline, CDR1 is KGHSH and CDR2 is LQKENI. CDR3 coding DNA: TGTGCCAGCTCACGGGACAGGGGTAACTATGGCTACACCTTC. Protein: CASSRDRGNYGYTF.

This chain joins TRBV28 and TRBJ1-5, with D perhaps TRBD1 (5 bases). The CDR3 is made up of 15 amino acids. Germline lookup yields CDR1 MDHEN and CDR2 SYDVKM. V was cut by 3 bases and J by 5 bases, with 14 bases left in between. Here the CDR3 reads CASSFRGAVYQPQHF. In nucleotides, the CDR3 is TGTGCCAGCAGTTTTCGTGGGGCAGTTTATCAGCCCCAGCATTTT.

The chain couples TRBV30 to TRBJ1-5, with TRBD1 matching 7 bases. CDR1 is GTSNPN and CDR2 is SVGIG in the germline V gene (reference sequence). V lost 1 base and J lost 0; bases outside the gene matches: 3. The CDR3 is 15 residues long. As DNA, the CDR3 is TGTGCCTGGAGTGGGCAGGGGGATAGCAATCAGCCCCAGCATTTT. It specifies CAWSGQGDSNQPQHF.

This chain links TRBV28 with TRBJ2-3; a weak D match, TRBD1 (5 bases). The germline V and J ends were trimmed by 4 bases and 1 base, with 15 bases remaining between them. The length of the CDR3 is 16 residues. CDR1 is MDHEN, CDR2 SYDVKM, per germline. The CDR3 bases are TGTGCCAGCAGTTCCGCAGGGTCGTCTGGCACAGATACGCAGTATTTT. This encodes CASSSAGSSGTDTQYF.

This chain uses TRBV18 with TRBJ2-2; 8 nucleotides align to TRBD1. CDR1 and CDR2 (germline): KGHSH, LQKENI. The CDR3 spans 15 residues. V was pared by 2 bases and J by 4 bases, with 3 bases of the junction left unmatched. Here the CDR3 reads CASSPTGGLTGELFF. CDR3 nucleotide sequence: TGTGCCAGCTCACCAACAGGGGGACTCACCGGGGAGCTGTTTTTT.

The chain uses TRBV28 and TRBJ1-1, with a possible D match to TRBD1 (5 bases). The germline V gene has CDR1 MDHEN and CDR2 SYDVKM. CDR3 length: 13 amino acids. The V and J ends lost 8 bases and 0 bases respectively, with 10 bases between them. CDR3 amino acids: CASAGFLNTEAFF. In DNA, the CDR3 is TGTGCCAGCGCAGGGTTCCTGAACACTGAAGCTTTCTTT.

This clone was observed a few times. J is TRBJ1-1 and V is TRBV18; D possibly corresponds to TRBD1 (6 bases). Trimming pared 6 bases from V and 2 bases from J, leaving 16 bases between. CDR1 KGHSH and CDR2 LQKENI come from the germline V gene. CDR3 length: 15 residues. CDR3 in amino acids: CASSQQGGENTEAFF. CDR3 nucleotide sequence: TGTGCCAGCTCCCAACAAGGGGGGGAAAACACTGAAGCTTTCTTT.